Listed here is a single T cell receptor (beta chain). Its antigen specificity is not known. One base away there is no much larger clone; base qualities are not given. The CDR3 has 15 amino acids, counting the end cysteine and phenylalanine. Only the CDR3 DNA stays, 45 bases, in frame from base 1. For CDR1 and CDR2, the germline V gene lists SGDLS and YYNGEE. Trimming removed 0 bases from V and 7 bases from J, leaving 13 bases between the germline ends. The sample comes from a study of blood T cell repertoires in COVID-19 (dated by TCRdb to the early 2020s). Some background on the complete study: Samples covering the acute and convalescent phases of COVID-19 were provided by collaborators in the United States, Italy and Spain. The dataset comprised deeply sampled blood TCRbeta repertoires from subjects exposed to, actively infected with, or recovered from COVID-19. The prospective study material was composed of cDNA or gDNA derived from T cells, B-cell-depleted T cells, or PBMCs. Samples came from the ongoing ImmuneRACE study (first 160 participants) plus 1,254 subjects from 6 global collaborators. Where HLA class I and class II types were available, the types were taken from metadata supplied by the sample provider, not from assay-based typing. Sample metadata almost always included a de-identified subject ID, COVID-19 status, age in years and sex. The repertoires were released in a freely available public database intended as a resource for research on the immune response to SARS-CoV-2. What the research found in general, with its limitations: The amount of clinical and demographic metadata varied by source and participant and was provided uncurated.

Whole blood was collected in K2EDTA tubes by collaborating institutions according to the institutions' own protocols. For TCRbeta analysis, collaborator samples were shipped as frozen whole blood, as isolated PBMCs, or as DNA extracted from either sample type. The immunoSEQ Assay, a bias-controlled multiplex PCR, was used to amplify TCRbeta CDR3 regions from genomic DNA. In the source study's methods: Within the assay, amplification of reference gene primers was used to estimate how many nucleated cells each sample contained. To quantify the absolute abundance of each unique TCRbeta CDR3 rearrangement, sequence reads were collapsed and filtered. For each sample, productive Simpson clonality was calculated as the square root of Simpson's diversity index across productive rearrangements. This is the immuneACCESS table as TCRdb keeps it, with only in-frame sequences that have V and J called. A part of the clones is gone; compared with another copy, unresolved V genes explain less than half, and the rest is unexplained. That table gives V, J and clone size, and the DNA gave D and trimming. The sample table contains 85,000 to 130,000 clones; only one count was recorded for about 80% of them. 3% to 4% of the sample lies in the top ten.

The chain was built from TRBV9 and TRBJ1-4; a tentative D call is TRBD1 (5 bases match). Sequenced sample: peripheral blood. The source is a woman of 80 years or more with active or convalescent COVID-19. In nucleotide form, the sequence is TGTGCCAGCAGCGTAGAGGGGCGTCAGAGTGAAAAACTGTTTTTT. This translates into CASSVEGRQSEKLFF.